This T cell receptor beta chain was recorded in a study of Graves' ophthalmopathy and Graves' hyperthyroidism. Patients with other autoimmune diseases, uncontrolled infections, pregnancy or lactation were excluded. The authors used Ficoll-Paque density gradient centrifugation to separate PBMCs. The input was approximately 9.3 ml of fresh peripheral blood. CDR1 SNHLY and CDR2 FYNNEI come from the germline V gene. This CDR3 is built from 14 residues. Trimming removed 9 bases from V and 1 base from J, with 15 bases in between. Amplification targeted the TCR beta CDR3 regions, with RNA transcripts as the source material. Second-round multiplex PCR followed a first-round RT-PCR using HTBI primers. TCRdb fed the multiplex PCR reads into MiXCR, producing one record per CDR3 protein. The data show about 740,000 distinct CDR3 sequences, with roughly two fifths seen just once and 44% held by the top ten.

Sequences were obtained from peripheral blood. The chain couples TRBV2 to TRBJ1-2; tentatively, D is TRBD1 (6 bases). The TCR was taken from an adult man with Graves' ophthalmopathy. CDR3 bases: TGTGCCAGAGGGGGTCAGGGCTTTAACTATGGCTACACCTTC. Its translation: CARGGQGFNYGYTF.